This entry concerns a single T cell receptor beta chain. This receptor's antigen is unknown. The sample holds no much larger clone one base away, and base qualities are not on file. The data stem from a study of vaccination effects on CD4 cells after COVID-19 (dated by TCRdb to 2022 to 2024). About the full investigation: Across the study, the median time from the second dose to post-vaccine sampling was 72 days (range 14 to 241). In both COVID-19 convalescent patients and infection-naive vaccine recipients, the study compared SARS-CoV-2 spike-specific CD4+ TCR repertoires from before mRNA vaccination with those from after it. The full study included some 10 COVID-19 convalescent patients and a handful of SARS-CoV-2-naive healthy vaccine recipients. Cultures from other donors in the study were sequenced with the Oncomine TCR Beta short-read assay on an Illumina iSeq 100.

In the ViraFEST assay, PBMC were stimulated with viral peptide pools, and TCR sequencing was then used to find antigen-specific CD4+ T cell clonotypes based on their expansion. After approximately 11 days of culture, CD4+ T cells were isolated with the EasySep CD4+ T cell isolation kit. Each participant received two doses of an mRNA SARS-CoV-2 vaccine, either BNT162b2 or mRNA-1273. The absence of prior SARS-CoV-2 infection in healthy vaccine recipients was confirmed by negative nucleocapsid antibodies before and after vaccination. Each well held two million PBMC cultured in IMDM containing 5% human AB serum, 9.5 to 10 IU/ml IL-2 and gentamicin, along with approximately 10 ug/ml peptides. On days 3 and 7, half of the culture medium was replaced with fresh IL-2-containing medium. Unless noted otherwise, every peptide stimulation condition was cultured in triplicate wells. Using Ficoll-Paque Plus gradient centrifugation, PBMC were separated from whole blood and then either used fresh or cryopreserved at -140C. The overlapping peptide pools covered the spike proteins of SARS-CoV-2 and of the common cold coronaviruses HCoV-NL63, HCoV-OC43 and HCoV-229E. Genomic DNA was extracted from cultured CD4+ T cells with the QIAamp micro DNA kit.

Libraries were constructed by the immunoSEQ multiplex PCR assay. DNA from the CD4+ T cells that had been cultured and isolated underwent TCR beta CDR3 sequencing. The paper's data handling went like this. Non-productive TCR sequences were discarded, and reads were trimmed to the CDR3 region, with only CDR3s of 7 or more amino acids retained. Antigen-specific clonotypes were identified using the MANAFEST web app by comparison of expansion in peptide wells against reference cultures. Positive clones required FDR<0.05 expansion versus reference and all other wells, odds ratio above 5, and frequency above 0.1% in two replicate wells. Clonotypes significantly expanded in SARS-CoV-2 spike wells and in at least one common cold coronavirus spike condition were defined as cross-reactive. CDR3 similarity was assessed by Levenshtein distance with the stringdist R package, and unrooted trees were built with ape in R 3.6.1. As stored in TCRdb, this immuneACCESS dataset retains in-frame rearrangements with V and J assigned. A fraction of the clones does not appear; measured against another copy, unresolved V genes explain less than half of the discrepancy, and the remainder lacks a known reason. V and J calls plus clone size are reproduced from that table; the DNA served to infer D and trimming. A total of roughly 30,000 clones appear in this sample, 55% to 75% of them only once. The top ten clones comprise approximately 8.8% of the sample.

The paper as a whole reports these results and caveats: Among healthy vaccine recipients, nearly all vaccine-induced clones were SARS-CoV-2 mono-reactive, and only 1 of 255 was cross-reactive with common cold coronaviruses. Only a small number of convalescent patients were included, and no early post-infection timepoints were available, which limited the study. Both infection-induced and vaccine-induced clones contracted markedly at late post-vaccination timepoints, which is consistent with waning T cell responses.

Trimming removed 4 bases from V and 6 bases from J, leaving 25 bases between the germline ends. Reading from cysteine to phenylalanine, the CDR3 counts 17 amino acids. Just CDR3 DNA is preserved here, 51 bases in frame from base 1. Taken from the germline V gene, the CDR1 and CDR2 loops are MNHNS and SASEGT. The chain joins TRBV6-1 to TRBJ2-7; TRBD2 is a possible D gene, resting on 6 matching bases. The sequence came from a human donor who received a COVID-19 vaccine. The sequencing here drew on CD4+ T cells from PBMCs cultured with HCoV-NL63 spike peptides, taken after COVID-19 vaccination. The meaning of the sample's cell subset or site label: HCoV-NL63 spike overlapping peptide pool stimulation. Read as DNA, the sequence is TGTGCCAGCAGTGCCACCCTATTTCAGCACGTGGGGGGCGAGCAGTACTTC. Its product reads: CASSATLFQHVGGEQYF.